Listed here are 18 T cell receptor beta chains from one sample, sequenced in a study of identifying expanded T cells in peripheral blood. Repertoires were generated with immunoSEQ multiplex PCR, while TCRdb's copy carries only in-frame clones and drops some. This table holds around 63,000 clones, about 87% found once. The sequencing input was blood. The receptors come from a person aged 18 to 70 in good health.

V and J are TRBV7-9 and TRBJ2-7; TRBD2 is a possible D gene (6 bases). This CDR3 region has 14 residues. V lost 5 bases to trimming and J lost 3 bases, with 14 bases between them. Germline lookup yields CDR1 SEHNR and CDR2 FQNEAQ (reference sequence). The CDR3: CASSPGEEDYEQYF. Written as DNA, the CDR3 is TGTGCCAGCAGCCCCGGGGAGGAAGACTACGAGCAGTACTTC.

V is TRBV5-1 and J is TRBJ2-2; D might be TRBD1 (6 bases). This CDR3 is built from 15 residues. V dropped 0 bases and J dropped 5 bases, with 11 bases sitting between them. Germline V gene data show CDR1 as SGHRS and CDR2 as YFSETQ. CDR3 nucleotide sequence: TGCGCCAGCAGCTTGGAAGGGGGTCAGACCGGGGAGCTGTTTTTT. This gives the protein CASSLEGGQTGELFF.

The V call is TRBV18, the J call TRBJ1-5; tentative D call: TRBD1 (5 bases). Germline-derived CDR1 and CDR2 are KGHSH and LQKENI. The ends were cut back, 5 bases at V and 5 bases at J, with 10 bases in the middle. The length of the CDR3 is 13 residues. In DNA, the CDR3 is TGTGCCAGCTCAGACAGAGCCTATCAGCCCCAGCATTTT. Translating it yields CASSDRAYQPQHF.

This chain uses TRBV28 with TRBJ2-7, with TRBD1 matching 10 bases. V trimming: 5 bases; J trimming: 4 bases; junction bases outside the gene matches: 8. The CDR3 runs to 15 residues. Germline CDR1 reads MDHEN; CDR2 reads SYDVKM. For the CDR3, the DNA is TGTGCCAGCAGTCCAGGGACAGGGGCTGCGTACGAGCAGTACTTC. Amino acid sequence: CASSPGTGAAYEQYF.

The rearrangement uses TRBV27 and TRBJ1-1; D is uncertain. The CDR3 runs to 15 residues. Trimming removed 6 bases at V and 4 bases at J, with 18 bases between. CDR1 is MNHEY and CDR2 is SMNVEV in the germline V gene (reference sequence). The CDR3 nucleotides read TGTGCCAGCAGATTAGGGCTGGACTTAGGCACTGAAGCTTTCTTT. It encodes CASRLGLDLGTEAFF.

The V and J genes are TRBV11-2 and TRBJ2-1; perhaps D is TRBD1 or TRBD2 (6 bases each). Germline CDR1 is SGHAT and CDR2 is FQNNGV. The CDR3 has 14 amino acids. The V end was cut by 5 bases, the J end by 2 bases, with 10 bases between. The CDR3 DNA is TGTGCCAGCAGCGCCCGGGGGCCCTACAATGAGCAGTTCTTC. This codes for CASSARGPYNEQFF.

This clone appeared a single time. The chain carries TRBV5-1 and TRBJ1-3; a possible D gene is TRBD1 (5 bases). The CDR3 extends over 15 amino acids. Trimming took off 0 bases at V and 2 bases at J, with 9 bases between the two ends. Looked up from germline, CDR1 is SGHRS and CDR2 is YFSETQ. The CDR3 reads CASSLAGLTGNTIYF. In nucleotides, the CDR3 is TGCGCCAGCAGCTTGGCGGGGCTTACTGGAAACACCATATATTTT. The full variable domain, with the rest looked up from reference TRBV5-1 and TRBJ1-3, is KAGVTQTPRYLIKTRGQQVTLSCSPISGHRSVSWYQQTPGQGLQFLFEYFSETQRNKGNFPGRFSGRQFSNSRSEMNVSTLELGDSALYLCASSLAGLTGNTIYFGEGSWLTVV.

The V gene is TRBV12-5, the J gene TRBJ2-1; tentative D call: TRBD2 (5 bases). The V gene's germline CDR1 is LGHNT and CDR2 FRNRAP. The CDR3 consists of 12 residues. V dropped 6 bases and J dropped 4 bases, with 7 bases sitting between them. CDR3 region: CASGLDYNEQFF. The CDR3 bases are TGTGCTAGTGGACTAGATTACAATGAGCAGTTCTTC.

The V call is TRBV7-2, the J call TRBJ1-1; TRBD1 aligns across 8 bases. CDR1 is SGHTA and CDR2 is FQGNSA in the germline V gene. The CDR3 extends over 14 amino acids. V lost 8 bases, J lost 4 bases, and 9 bases stayed unmatched. This CDR3 reads CASGGQGASTEAFF. CDR3 in DNA: TGTGCCAGCGGGGGGCAGGGGGCTAGCACTGAAGCTTTCTTT.

The chain employs TRBV27 and TRBJ2-1; 11 nucleotides line up with TRBD2. The CDR3 is 16 amino acids. Germline assignment: CDR1 MNHEY and CDR2 SMNVEV (reference sequence). The V gene end was trimmed by 7 bases and the J gene end by 5 bases; junction bases not matched to a gene: 10. The CDR3 sequence: CASTFLVAGGDNEQFF. The CDR3 DNA reads as TGTGCCAGCACCTTCTTGGTAGCGGGAGGGGACAATGAGCAGTTCTTC.

The chain has TRBV19 and TRBJ1-2; perhaps TRBD1 as D (5 bases). Trimming left V 3 bases short and J 6 bases short, with 11 bases between. This CDR3 is 13 amino acids long. Germline V lookup: CDR1 LNHDA, CDR2 SQIVND (reference sequence). In DNA form, the CDR3 reads TGTGCCAGTAGTATGTCGACAGTTAATGGCTACACCTTC. Encoded protein: CASSMSTVNGYTF.

The rearrangement uses TRBV5-1 and TRBJ1-4, with D unresolved. CDR1 is SGHRS and CDR2 is YFSETQ in the germline V gene. This CDR3 comprises 15 residues. With 4 bases removed from V and 6 bases from J, the gap between germline ends came to 16 bases. Written as DNA, the CDR3 is TGCGCCAGCAGCGACCCCGGCGAAGGGTATGAAAAACTGTTTTTT. Amino acid sequence: CASSDPGEGYEKLFF.

The CDR3 DNA follows: TGTGCCAGCACCGCGGGGACCCACACTGAAGCTTTCTTT. This codes for CASTAGTHTEAFF. V gene TRBV7-2 combines with J gene TRBJ1-1; D is possibly TRBD1 (5 bases). This CDR3 is 13 amino acids long. The germline CDR1 and CDR2 sequences are SGHTA and FQGNSA. Trimming took off 7 bases at V and 3 bases at J, with 12 bases between the two ends. The full variable domain, completed using reference TRBV7-2 and TRBJ1-1, is GAGVSQSPSNKVTEKGKDVELRCDPISGHTALYWYRQSLGQGLEFLIYFQGNSAPDKSGLPSDRFSAERTGGSVSTLTIQRTQQEDSAVYLCASTAGTHTEAFFGQGTRLTVV.

The J gene is TRBJ2-2, the V gene TRBV7-9; D call uncertain. V was clipped by 4 bases and J by 1 base, with 4 bases between them. Germline CDR1 is SEHNR and CDR2 is FQNEAQ (reference sequence). CDR3 length: 13 residues. The CDR3 nucleotides are TGTGCCAGCAGCTCCCGGAACACCGGGGAGCTGTTTTTT. It translates to CASSSRNTGELFF.

This clone is a singleton in its sample. The rearrangement joins TRBV28 to TRBJ1-1, with a tentative D call TRBD1 (5 bases). V lost 5 bases to trimming and J lost 7 bases, with 17 bases between them. Germline CDR1 and CDR2: MDHEN and SYDVKM. The CDR3 length is 14 residues. This CDR3 is CASSPSGRENEAFF. For the CDR3, the DNA is TGTGCCAGCAGTCCTTCAGGGAGGGAAAATGAAGCTTTCTTT.

The chain joins TRBV30 to TRBJ1-1; 9 nucleotides align to TRBD1. The CDR3 runs 13 residues. The germline V gene encodes CDR1 GTSNPN and CDR2 SVGIG (reference sequence). J lost 5 bases, V lost 0 bases, and 1 base had no gene match. For the CDR3, the DNA is TGTGCCTGGAGTGTTGACAGGGGGACTGAAGCTTTCTTT. Its protein is CAWSVDRGTEAFF.

The rearrangement uses TRBV2 and TRBJ1-2; no clear D. The length of the CDR3 is 14 residues. Per the germline V gene, CDR1 is SNHLY and CDR2 is FYNNEI. The V end lost 4 bases, the J end lost 5 bases, and 14 bases lay between the germline ends. The CDR3 sequence: CASSGAGQRYGYTF. The CDR3 DNA is TGTGCCAGCAGTGGGGCAGGCCAGAGGTATGGCTACACCTTC. The whole variable domain, remainder taken from reference TRBV2 and TRBJ1-2, is EPEVTQTPSHQVTQMGQEVILRCVPISNHLYFYWYRQILGQKVEFLVSFYNNEISEKSEIFDDQFSVERPDGSNFTLKIRSTKLEDSAMYFCASSGAGQRYGYTFGSGTRLTVV.

J is TRBJ2-5 and V is TRBV5-1, with 9 bases that match TRBD1. CDR3 length: 16 residues. Trimming at V came to 3 bases and at J to 1 base, leaving 7 bases not matched to a gene. Germline V CDR1 and CDR2: SGHRS, YFSETQ. CDR3 nucleotide sequence: TGCGCCAGCAGCTCGGACAGGGGTAGGATCCAAGAGACCCAGTACTTC. This translates into CASSSDRGRIQETQYF.